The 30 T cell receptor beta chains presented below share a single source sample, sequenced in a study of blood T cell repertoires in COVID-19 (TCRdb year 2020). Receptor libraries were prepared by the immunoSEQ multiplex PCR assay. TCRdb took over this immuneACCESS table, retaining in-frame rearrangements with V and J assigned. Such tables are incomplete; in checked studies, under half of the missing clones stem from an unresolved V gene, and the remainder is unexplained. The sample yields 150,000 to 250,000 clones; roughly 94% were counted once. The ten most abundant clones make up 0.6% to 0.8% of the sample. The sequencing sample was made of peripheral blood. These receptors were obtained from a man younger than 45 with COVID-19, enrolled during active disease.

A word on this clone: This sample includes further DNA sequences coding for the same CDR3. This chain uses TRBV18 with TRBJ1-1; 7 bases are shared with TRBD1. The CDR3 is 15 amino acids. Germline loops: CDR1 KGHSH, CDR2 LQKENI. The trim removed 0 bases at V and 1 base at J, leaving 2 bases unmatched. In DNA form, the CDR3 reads TGTGCCAGCTCACCACCGGGGACAGCGAACACTGAAGCTTTCTTT. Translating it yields CASSPPGTANTEAFF.

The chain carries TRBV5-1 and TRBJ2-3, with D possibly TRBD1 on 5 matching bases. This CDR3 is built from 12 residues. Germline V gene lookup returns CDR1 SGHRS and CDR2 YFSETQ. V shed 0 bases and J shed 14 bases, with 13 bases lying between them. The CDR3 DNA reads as TGCGCCAGCAGCTTGGAGGGCAGGGTGTGGTATTTT. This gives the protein CASSLEGRVWYF.

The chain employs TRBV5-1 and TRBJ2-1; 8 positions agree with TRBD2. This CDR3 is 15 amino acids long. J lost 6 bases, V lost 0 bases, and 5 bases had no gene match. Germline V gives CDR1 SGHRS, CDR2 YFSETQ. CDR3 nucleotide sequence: TGCGCCAGCAGCTTGGATACGGGGGGGCTCAATGAGCAGTTCTTC. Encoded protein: CASSLDTGGLNEQFF.

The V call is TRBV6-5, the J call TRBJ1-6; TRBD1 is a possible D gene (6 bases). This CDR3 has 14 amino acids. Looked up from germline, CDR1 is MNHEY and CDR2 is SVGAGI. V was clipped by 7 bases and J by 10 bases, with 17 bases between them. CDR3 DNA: TGTGCCAGCACCAGGGGAGAATTGCGGTCACCCCTCCACTTT. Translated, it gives CASTRGELRSPLHF.

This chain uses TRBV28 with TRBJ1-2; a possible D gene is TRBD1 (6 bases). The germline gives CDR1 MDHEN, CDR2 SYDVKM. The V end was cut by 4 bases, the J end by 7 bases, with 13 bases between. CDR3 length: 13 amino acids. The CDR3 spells CASSSGGGLGYTF. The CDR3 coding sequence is TGTGCCAGCAGTTCGGGGGGCGGTCTTGGCTACACCTTC.

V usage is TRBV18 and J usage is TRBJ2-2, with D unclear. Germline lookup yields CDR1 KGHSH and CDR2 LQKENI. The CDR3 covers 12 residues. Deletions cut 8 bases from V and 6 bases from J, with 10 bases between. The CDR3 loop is CASALGSGELFF. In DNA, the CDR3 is TGTGCCAGCGCACTGGGCTCCGGGGAGCTGTTTTTT.

The CDR3 is CASSQGQGMNTEAFF. The CDR3 nucleotides read TGTGCCAGCAGCCAAGGACAGGGGATGAACACTGAAGCTTTCTTT. This chain connects TRBV4-2 to TRBJ1-1, with 8 bases lining up with TRBD1. This CDR3 has 15 residues. Germline loops: CDR1 LGHNA, CDR2 YNFKEQ. J lost 0 bases, V lost 1 base, and 1 base had no gene match.

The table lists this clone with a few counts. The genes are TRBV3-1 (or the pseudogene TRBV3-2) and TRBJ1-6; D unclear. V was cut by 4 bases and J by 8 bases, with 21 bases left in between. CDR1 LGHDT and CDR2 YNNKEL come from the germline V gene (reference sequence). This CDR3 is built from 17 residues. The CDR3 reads CASSRRASFPPDSPLHF. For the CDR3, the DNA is TGTGCCAGCAGCCGAAGAGCTTCTTTCCCTCCGGATTCACCCCTCCACTTT.

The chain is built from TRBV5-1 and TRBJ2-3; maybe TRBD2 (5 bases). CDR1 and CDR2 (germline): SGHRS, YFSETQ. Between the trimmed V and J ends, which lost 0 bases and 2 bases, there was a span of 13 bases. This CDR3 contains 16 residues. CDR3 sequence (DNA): TGCGCCAGCAGCTTGGTCCGGGAAAGATTCACAGATACGCAGTATTTT. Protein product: CASSLVRERFTDTQYF. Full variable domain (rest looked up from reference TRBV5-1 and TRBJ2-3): KAGVTQTPRYLIKTRGQQVTLSCSPISGHRSVSWYQQTPGQGLQFLFEYFSETQRNKGNFPGRFSGRQFSNSRSEMNVSTLELGDSALYLCASSLVRERFTDTQYFGPGTRLTVL.

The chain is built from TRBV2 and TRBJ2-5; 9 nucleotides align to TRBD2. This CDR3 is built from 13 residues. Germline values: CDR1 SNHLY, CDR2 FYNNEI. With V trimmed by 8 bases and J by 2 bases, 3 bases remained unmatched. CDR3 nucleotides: TGTGCCAGCGCGGGGGGGTGGCAAGAGACCCAGTACTTC. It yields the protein CASAGGWQETQYF.

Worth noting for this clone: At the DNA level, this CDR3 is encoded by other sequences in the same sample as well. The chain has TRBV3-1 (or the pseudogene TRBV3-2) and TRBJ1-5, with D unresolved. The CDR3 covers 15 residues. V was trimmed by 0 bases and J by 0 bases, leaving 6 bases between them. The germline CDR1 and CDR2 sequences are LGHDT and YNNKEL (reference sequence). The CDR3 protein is CASSQDSRSNQPQHF. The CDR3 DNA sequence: TGTGCCAGCAGCCAAGATAGCCGTAGCAATCAGCCCCAGCATTTT.

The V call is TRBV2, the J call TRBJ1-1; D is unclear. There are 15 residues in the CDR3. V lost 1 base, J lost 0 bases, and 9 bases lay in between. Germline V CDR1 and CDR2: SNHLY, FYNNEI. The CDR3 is CASSEGRYMNTEAFF. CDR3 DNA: TGTGCCAGCAGTGAAGGCAGATATATGAACACTGAAGCTTTCTTT.

CDR3 coding DNA: TGTGCCAGCAGCGTACACCCCGGGACTAGCGGGGGCCGGGGCACAGATACGCAGTATTTT. Translated, it gives CASSVHPGTSGGRGTDTQYF. The chain has TRBV21-1 and TRBJ2-3; the table's D call TRBD2 went unverified against the DNA. TRBV21-1 is a pseudogene. The CDR3 loop spans 20 amino acids.

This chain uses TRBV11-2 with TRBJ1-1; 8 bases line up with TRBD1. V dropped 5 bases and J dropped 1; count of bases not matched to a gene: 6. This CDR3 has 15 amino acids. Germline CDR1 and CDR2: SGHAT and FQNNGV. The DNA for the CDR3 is TGTGCCAGCAGCCTCTCCAGGGGGCCGAACACTGAAGCTTTCTTT. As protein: CASSLSRGPNTEAFF.

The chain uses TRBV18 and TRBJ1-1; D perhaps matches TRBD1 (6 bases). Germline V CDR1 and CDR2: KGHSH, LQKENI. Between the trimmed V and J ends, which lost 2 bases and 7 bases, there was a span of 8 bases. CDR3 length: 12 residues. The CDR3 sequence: CASSPGGNEAFF. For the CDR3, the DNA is TGTGCCAGCTCACCAGGGGGCAATGAAGCTTTCTTT.

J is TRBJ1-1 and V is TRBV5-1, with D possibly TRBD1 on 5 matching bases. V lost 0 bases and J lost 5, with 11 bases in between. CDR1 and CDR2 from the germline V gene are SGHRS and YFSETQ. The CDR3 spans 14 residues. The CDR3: CASSLAGGGTEAFF. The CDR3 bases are TGCGCCAGCAGCTTGGCCGGGGGTGGGACTGAAGCTTTCTTT.

Here the CDR3 reads CASSSGQGLVYEQYF. CDR3 DNA: TGTGCCAGCAGCTCGGGACAGGGTTTAGTCTACGAGCAGTACTTC. The V call is TRBV5-4, the J call TRBJ2-7; 9 nucleotides match TRBD1. The CDR3 totals 15 residues. Germline CDR1 and CDR2: SGHNT and YYREEE (reference sequence). V trimming: 3 bases; J trimming: 3 bases; junction bases outside the gene matches: 7.

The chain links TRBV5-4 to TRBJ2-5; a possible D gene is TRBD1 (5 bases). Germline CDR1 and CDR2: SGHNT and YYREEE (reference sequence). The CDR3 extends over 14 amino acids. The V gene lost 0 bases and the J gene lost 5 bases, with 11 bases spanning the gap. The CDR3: CASSLDKGSETQYF. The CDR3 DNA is TGTGCCAGCAGCTTGGACAAGGGGTCGGAGACCCAGTACTTC.

CDR3 bases: TGTGCCAGCAGCTTCGGACAGGTCCCCACAGATACGCAGTATTTT. Translating gives CASSFGQVPTDTQYF. V is TRBV7-9 and J is TRBJ2-3; 7 positions agree with TRBD1. V lost 3 bases to trimming and J lost 2 bases; unmatched junction nucleotides: 5. This CDR3 has 15 residues. Per germline, CDR1 SEHNR and CDR2 FQNEAQ (reference sequence).

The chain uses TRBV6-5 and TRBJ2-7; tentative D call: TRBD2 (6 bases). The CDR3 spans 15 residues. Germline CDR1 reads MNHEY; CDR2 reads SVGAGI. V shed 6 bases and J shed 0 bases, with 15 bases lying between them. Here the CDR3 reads CASRGGDGNSYEQYF. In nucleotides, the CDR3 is TGTGCCAGCAGAGGAGGGGACGGTAACTCCTACGAGCAGTACTTC.

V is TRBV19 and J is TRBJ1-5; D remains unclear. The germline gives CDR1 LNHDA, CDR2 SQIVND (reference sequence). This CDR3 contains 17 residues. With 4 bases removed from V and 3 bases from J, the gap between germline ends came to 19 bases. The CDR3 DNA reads TGTGCCAGTAGTAATTACCGGGAATTAACGGACAATCAGCCCCAGCATTTT. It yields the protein CASSNYRELTDNQPQHF.

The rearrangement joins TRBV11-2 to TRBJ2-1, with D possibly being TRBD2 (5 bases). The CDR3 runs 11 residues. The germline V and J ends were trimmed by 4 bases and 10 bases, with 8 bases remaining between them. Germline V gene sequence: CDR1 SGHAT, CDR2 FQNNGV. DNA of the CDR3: TGTGCCAGCAGCTCCTCGGGGGAGCAGTTCTTC. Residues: CASSSSGEQFF.

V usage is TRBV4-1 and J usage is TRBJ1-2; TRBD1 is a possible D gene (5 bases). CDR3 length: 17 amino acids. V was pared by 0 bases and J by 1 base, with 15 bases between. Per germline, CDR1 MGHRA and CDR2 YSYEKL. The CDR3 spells CASSQDSLQVNNYGYTF. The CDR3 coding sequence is TGCGCCAGCAGCCAAGATTCGTTACAGGTCAATAACTATGGCTACACCTTC.

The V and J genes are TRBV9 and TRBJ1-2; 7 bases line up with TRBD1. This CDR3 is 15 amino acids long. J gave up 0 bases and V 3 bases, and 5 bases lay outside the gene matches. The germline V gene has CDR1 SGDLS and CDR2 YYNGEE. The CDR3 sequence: CASSDRGSTNYGYTF. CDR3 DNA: TGTGCCAGCAGCGACAGGGGAAGTACTAACTATGGCTACACCTTC.

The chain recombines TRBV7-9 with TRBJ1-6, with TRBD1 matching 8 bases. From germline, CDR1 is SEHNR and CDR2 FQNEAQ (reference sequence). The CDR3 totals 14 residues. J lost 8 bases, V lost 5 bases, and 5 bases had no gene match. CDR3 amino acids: CASSLRGLDSPLHF. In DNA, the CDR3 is TGTGCCAGCAGCCTCAGGGGGCTGGATTCACCCCTCCACTTT.

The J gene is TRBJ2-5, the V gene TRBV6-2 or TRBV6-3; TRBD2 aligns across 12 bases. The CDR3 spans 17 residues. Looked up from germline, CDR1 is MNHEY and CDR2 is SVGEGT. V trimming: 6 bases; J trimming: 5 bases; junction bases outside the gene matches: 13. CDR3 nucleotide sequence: TGTGCCAGCAGCCCCGATTCCGGGACTAGCGGGCACGAGACCCAGTACTTC. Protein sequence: CASSPDSGTSGHETQYF.

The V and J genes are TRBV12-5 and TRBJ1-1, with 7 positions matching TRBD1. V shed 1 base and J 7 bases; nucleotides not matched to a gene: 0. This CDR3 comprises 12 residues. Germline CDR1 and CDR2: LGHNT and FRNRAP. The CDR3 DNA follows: TGTGCTAGTGGTTTGGGACAGGGTGAAGCTTTCTTT. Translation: CASGLGQGEAFF.

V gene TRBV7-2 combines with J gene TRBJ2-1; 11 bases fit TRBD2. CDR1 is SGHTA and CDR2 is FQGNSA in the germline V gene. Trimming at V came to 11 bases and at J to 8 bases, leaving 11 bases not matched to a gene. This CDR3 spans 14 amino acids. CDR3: CARSSGGAAHEQFF. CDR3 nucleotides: TGTGCCCGAAGTAGCGGGGGGGCCGCGCATGAGCAGTTCTTC.

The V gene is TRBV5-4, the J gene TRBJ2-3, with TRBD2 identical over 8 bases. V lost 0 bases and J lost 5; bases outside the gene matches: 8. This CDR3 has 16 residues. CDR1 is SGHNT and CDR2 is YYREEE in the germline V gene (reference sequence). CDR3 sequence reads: CASSLARRGEGDTQYF. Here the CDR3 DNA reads TGTGCCAGCAGCTTGGCACGGCGGGGGGAGGGAGATACGCAGTATTTT.

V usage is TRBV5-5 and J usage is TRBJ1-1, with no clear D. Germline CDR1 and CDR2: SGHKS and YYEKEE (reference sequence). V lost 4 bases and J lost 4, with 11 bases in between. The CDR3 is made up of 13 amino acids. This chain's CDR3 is CASSVPEGTEAFF. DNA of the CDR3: TGTGCCAGCAGCGTCCCCGAGGGCACTGAAGCTTTCTTT.